A single sample gave rise to the 5 T cell receptor beta chains below, sequenced in a study of molecular identifiers for immune sequencing clone quantification. TCRdb reprocessed the PCR reads with MiXCR, giving one entry per CDR3 protein. The sample holds more than 85,000 distinct CDR3 sequences; 36% are singletons and the top ten take under 5.5%. Sequences were obtained from naive CD8+ T cells from blood, with Jurkat cell RNA spiked in. Subset here: FACS-sorted CD8+CD4-CCR7+CD45RA+ naive T cells. These receptors all come from a human donor in good health. Some libraries in this study had Jurkat cell RNA spiked in.

Regarding this clonotype: A much larger clone sits a single nucleotide away, making a read error possible. V and J are TRBV7-2 and TRBJ2-5; weak D call: TRBD2 (5 bases). V lost 5 bases and J lost 5, with 12 bases in between. The CDR3 contains 13 residues. Per germline, CDR1 SGHTA and CDR2 FQGNSA. The CDR3 nucleotides read TGTGCCAGCAGCCCTGGACTGGACGAGACCCAGTACTTC. Translation gives CASSPGLDETQYF. Based on the CDR3 plus reference TRBV7-2 and TRBJ2-5, the full variable domain is GAGVSQSPSNKVTEKGKDVELRCDPISGHTALYWYRQSLGQGLEFLIYFQGNSAPDKSGLPSDRFSAERTGGSVSTLTIQRTQQEDSAVYLCASSPGLDETQYFGPGTRLLVL.

Remarks on this clonotype: Compared with germline, one end of the junction differs, possibly owing to a read error. The chain uses TRBV11-2 and TRBJ2-5, with TRBD1 matching over 7 bases. This CDR3 is built from 14 residues. CDR1 is SGHAT, CDR2 FQNNGV, per germline. The CDR3 sequence is CASSPRGGAKTQNF. Written as DNA, the CDR3 is TGTGCCAGCAGCCCGCGAGGGGGCGCGAAGACCCAGAACTTC.

The table lists this clonotype with a count of one. The junction does not match germline at one end; this may be a read error. The chain couples TRBV7-2 to TRBJ2-1, with D unclear. CDR1 is SGHTA, CDR2 FQGNSA, per germline. CDR3 length: 11 residues. The CDR3 sequence is CASKSYNEQIF. DNA of the CDR3: TGTGCCAGCAAGTCCTACAATGAGCAGATCTTC.

The chain recombines TRBV6-5 with TRBJ2-5, with D perhaps matching TRBD2 (5 bases). The CDR3 is 17 amino acids. The ends were cut back, 2 bases at V and 1 base at J, with 17 bases in the middle. In germline, CDR1 is MNHEY, CDR2 SVGAGI. In DNA form, the CDR3 reads TGTGCCAGCAGTTACGTTTCGTGGCCGGGGTTCCAAGAGACCCAGTACTTC. Protein product: CASSYVSWPGFQETQYF.

This clonotype was observed a handful of times. This chain joins TRBV4-1 and TRBJ1-5; D gene uncertain. This CDR3 is built from 13 residues. The germline V gene encodes CDR1 MGHRA and CDR2 YSYEKL. Trimming pared 1 base from V and 7 bases from J, leaving 8 bases between. CDR3 sequence reads: CASSQGATQPQHF. CDR3 in DNA: TGCGCCAGCAGCCAAGGAGCGACCCAGCCCCAGCATTTT.